This T cell receptor (beta chain) was documented in a study of beta chain features in type 1 diabetes. Study findings and constraints: TCRB CDR3s from Type 1 diabetes patients were moderately but significantly shorter in all four CD4+ subsets.

In the case of this clone: Its specificity is unknown.

Trimming cost V 0 bases and J 5 bases, with 14 bases left between them. The CDR3 runs to 15 residues. The V gene's germline CDR1 is SGHRS and CDR2 YFSETQ. Every isolated RNA sample was fully reverse transcribed, so sequencing captured expressed TCRB transcripts. Sequencing was performed with immunoSEQ multiplex PCR; in TCRdb, only in-frame clones are kept and a portion is missing. The table has about 53,000 clones, about three fifths seen once. This clonotype was obtained from a woman aged 25 to 39 with type 1 diabetes. The gene calls are TRBV5-1 and TRBJ2-5; D not certain. Sequenced input: stem cell memory CD4+ T cells from blood. This chain's CDR3 is CASSLATTRFETQYF. DNA of the CDR3: TGCGCCAGCAGCTTGGCCACGACTCGGTTTGAGACCCAGTACTTC. Looking up the rest from reference TRBV5-1 and TRBJ2-5 gives the full variable domain: KAGVTQTPRYLIKTRGQQVTLSCSPISGHRSVSWYQQTPGQGLQFLFEYFSETQRNKGNFPGRFSGRQFSNSRSEMNVSTLELGDSALYLCASSLATTRFETQYFGPGTRLLVL.